The text below deals with one TCR beta chain. Antigen specificity is unknown. The data were taken from a study of cytomegalovirus exposure and HLA in healthy donors. The PCR had 60 Vbeta and 13 Jbeta primers. Source study methods: In a later analysis, around 11 million of 75 million to 85 million unique beta chains occurred in at least two donors. Here immunoSEQ multiplex PCR was the method, and the copy in TCRdb shows in-frame clones only, minus some. V, J and clone size were drawn from that table, and D and trimming were deduced from the DNA. Here the sample spans approximately 200,000 clones, over 60% being singletons. Study findings and constraints: In a later analysis, at a false discovery rate of 0.05, 17,000 or so TCR beta sequences matched HLA alleles.

The TCR was taken from a man younger than 45 in good health and CMV-seropositive. Sequenced: PBMCs.

The CDR3 is CASGRLAGEGNIQYF. The CDR3 DNA sequence: TGCGCCAGCGGAAGACTAGCGGGAGAGGGGAACATTCAGTACTTC. The chain recombines TRBV5-1 with TRBJ2-4; 12 nucleotides line up with TRBD2. The germline CDR1 and CDR2 sequences are SGHRS and YFSETQ. This CDR3 region has 15 residues. Trimming removed 7 bases from V and 7 bases from J; junction bases left unmatched: 9.